The clone carrying this T cell receptor (beta chain) occurred once. This record comes from a study of shared clonotypes between healthy human individuals. Germline CDR1 is MNHNS and CDR2 is SASEGT. The CDR3 totals 17 residues. Trimming stripped 4 bases from V and 4 bases from J, with 20 bases between. Donors comprised healthy HIV-negative adults lacking recent acute infections or vaccinations. CD8 memory was a combination of CD45RO+ cells and CCR7-negative CD45RA+ TemRA cells. TCRdb's copy holds only in-frame clones and misses some; the assay was immunoSEQ multiplex PCR. The data show roughly 700,000 clones, less than 95% seen once.

The sequencing sample was made of memory CD8+ T cells from PBMCs. Subset of the sample: CD45RO+ cells pooled with CCR7-negative TemRA cells. The J gene is TRBJ1-5, the V gene TRBV6-1, with D possibly TRBD1 on 6 matching bases. The clonotype was recovered from a man aged 18 to 30 in good health. Some clones in this sample may be carry-over from other donors' samples. The CDR3 sequence is CASSGRRRGTLNQPQHF. CDR3 DNA sequence: TGTGCCAGCAGTGGAAGGAGGAGGGGGACCCTTAATCAGCCCCAGCATTTT.